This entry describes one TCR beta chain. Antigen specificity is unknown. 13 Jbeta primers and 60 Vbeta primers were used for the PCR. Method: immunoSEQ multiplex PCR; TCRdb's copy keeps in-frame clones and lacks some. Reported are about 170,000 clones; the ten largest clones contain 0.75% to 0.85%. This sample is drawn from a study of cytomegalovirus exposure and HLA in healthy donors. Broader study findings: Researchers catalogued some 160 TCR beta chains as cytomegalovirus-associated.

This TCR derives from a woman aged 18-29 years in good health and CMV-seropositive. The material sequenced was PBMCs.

Here the CDR3 reads CAWSDGRGPSEAFF. The CDR3 coding sequence is TGTGCCTGGAGTGACGGCAGGGGCCCCTCTGAAGCTTTCTTT. The V and J genes are TRBV30 and TRBJ1-1; D is possibly TRBD1 (6 bases). The germline gives CDR1 GTSNPN, CDR2 SVGIG (reference sequence). The CDR3 is 14 amino acids. V was clipped by 1 base and J by 6 bases, with 15 bases between them. The full variable domain, with the rest looked up from reference TRBV30 and TRBJ1-1, is SQTIHQWPATLVQPVGSPLSLECTVEGTSNPNLYWYRQAAGRGLQLLFYSVGIGQISSEVPQNLSASRPQDRQFILSSKKLLLSDSGFYLCAWSDGRGPSEAFFGQGTRLTVV.